The source of this TCR beta chain is a study of T cell repertoires in cytomegalovirus infection. Across the study: Public TCR beta signatures were indicative of both CMV infection and a matching HLA type.

Overall study findings and caveats: The cumulative frequency of public TCR beta families distinguished individuals who carried CMV together with the relevant HLA. CMV-specific TCR beta clonotypes restricted by HLA-C were the ones dominating the ex vivo response.

The germline V gene encodes CDR1 MNHEY and CDR2 SMNVEV (reference sequence). There are 14 residues in the CDR3. Germline trimming cut 6 bases from V and 6 bases from J; bases unmatched to any gene: 9. Each CDR3 protein gets one entry after TCRdb re-called the reads with MiXCR. This sample has 650,000 to 850,000 distinct CDR3 sequences, with 25% to 35% found just once. On this clonotype itself: Its cognate antigen is unknown.

The rearrangement links TRBV27 to TRBJ1-2, with 8 bases lining up with TRBD1. The TCR comes from a human donor in good health (CMV status not recorded). Some clones in this sample may be carry-over from other donors' samples. The specimen was cultured CD8+ T cells from PBMCs, collected from culture after CMV antigen stimulation. The CDR3 spells CASRLTGGSNGYTF. The CDR3 DNA reads as TGTGCCAGCAGGCTTACAGGGGGTAGTAATGGCTACACCTTC.